Below are 22 T cell receptor beta chains sequenced from a single sample in a study. TRBV12-4/TRBJ1-2 clonotypes were amplified with adaptor-ligated barcode primers. Each CDR3 protein gets one entry after TCRdb re-called the multiplex PCR reads with MiXCR. Seen here are 960 or so distinct CDR3 sequences, under 6.5% observed once, and the top ten hold under 9.5%. The specimen was naive CD4+ T cells sorted from blood. Specified subset: naive CD4+ T cells, CD4+CD45RA+CD25-. These receptors all come from a female donor with breast cancer.

This clonotype is classed as large (0.1 to 1%). This chain uses TRBV12-3 or TRBV12-4 with TRBJ1-2, with a possible D match to TRBD1 (5 bases). The CDR3 totals 13 residues. V lost 5 bases and J 8 bases, leaving 15 bases between the germline ends. The CDR3 loop reads CASSASGTQGYTF. In DNA form, the CDR3 reads TGTGCCAGCAGTGCGTCCGGGACGCAGGGCTACACCTTC.

This clonotype is judged hyperexpanded. The V gene is TRBV12-3 or TRBV12-4, the J gene TRBJ1-2; unclear D gene. Trimming took off 6 bases at V and 6 bases at J, with 11 bases between the two ends. CDR3 length: 12 amino acids. DNA for the CDR3: TGTGCCAGCAGCCCACGGGGAAATGGCTACACCTTC. The encoded protein is CASSPRGNGYTF.

By sample share, this clonotype is medium-sized (0.01 to 0.1%). The chain recombines TRBV12-3 or TRBV12-4 with TRBJ1-2; D may be TRBD1 (5 bases). Trimming removed 9 bases at V and 2 bases at J, with 13 bases between. The CDR3 has 13 residues. CDR3 residues: CASSGYVNYGYTF. CDR3 coding DNA: TGTGCCAGTTCAGGGTACGTGAACTATGGCTACACCTTC.

By frequency in the sample, this clonotype is large. The rearrangement links TRBV12-3 or TRBV12-4 to TRBJ1-2; D uncertain. The CDR3 covers 12 residues. The V gene lost 4 bases and the J gene lost 5 bases, with 8 bases spanning the gap. This CDR3 is CASSSSGYGYTF. The CDR3 DNA follows: TGTGCCAGCAGTTCAAGTGGGTATGGCTACACCTTC.

By share of the sample, this clonotype is medium-sized. This chain connects TRBV12-3 or TRBV12-4 to TRBJ1-2, with no clear D. The V gene lost 5 bases and the J gene lost 7 bases, with 14 bases spanning the gap. The CDR3 covers 13 residues. CDR3 nucleotide sequence: TGTGCCAGCAGTCCCACCACCCGGGGTGGCTACACCTTC. Protein: CASSPTTRGGYTF.

By its share, this clonotype is large (0.1 to 1%). The chain joins TRBV12-3 or TRBV12-4 to TRBJ1-2, with D possibly TRBD1 on 5 matching bases. With 5 bases removed from V and 8 bases from J, the gap between germline ends came to 18 bases. This CDR3 is built from 14 residues. The chain's CDR3 is CASSPRRAGRGYTF. CDR3 bases: TGTGCCAGCAGTCCCCGCCGGGCAGGGAGAGGCTACACCTTC.

By sample fraction, this clonotype is large. The chain couples TRBV12-3 or TRBV12-4 to TRBJ1-2; D uncertain. Between the trimmed V and J ends, which lost 3 bases and 5 bases, there was a span of 13 bases. The CDR3 covers 14 residues. The CDR3 DNA is TGTGCCAGCAGTTTCCGGGGTTTGGAGTATGGCTACACCTTC. This codes for CASSFRGLEYGYTF.

Within the sample, this clonotype is large. The chain links TRBV12-3 or TRBV12-4 to TRBJ1-2; no firm D call. The CDR3 contains 12 residues. V was trimmed by 7 bases and J by 6 bases, leaving 12 bases between them. CDR3 DNA: TGTGCCAGCAACCGGCATTCCGATGGCTACACCTTC. Encoded protein: CASNRHSDGYTF.

This clonotype is labeled as large. The chain uses TRBV12-3 or TRBV12-4 and TRBJ1-2, with D perhaps TRBD1 (5 bases). With 4 bases removed from V and 5 bases from J, the gap between germline ends came to 14 bases. The CDR3 length is 14 residues. Written as DNA, the CDR3 is TGTGCCAGCAGTTCCCGGGGCGCTAGATATGGCTACACCTTC. It encodes CASSSRGARYGYTF.

Judged by abundance, this clonotype is medium-sized. The chain has TRBV12-3 or TRBV12-4 and TRBJ1-2, with a possible D match to TRBD1 (5 bases). The germline V and J ends were trimmed by 8 bases and 8 bases, with 12 bases remaining between them. The CDR3 spans 11 residues. The CDR3 nucleotides are TGTGCCAGCGGGACCACTGGCGGCTACACCTTC. Protein product: CASGTTGGYTF.

This clonotype is deemed large (0.1 to 1%). V and J are TRBV12-3 or TRBV12-4 and TRBJ1-2, with 7 bases fitting TRBD1. CDR3 length: 15 amino acids. Germline trimming cut 5 bases from V and 2 bases from J; bases unmatched to any gene: 8. In DNA form, the CDR3 reads TGTGCCAGCAGTCCTTCGCCGGGACAGAACTATGGCTACACCTTC. It specifies CASSPSPGQNYGYTF.

This clonotype rates as large. The chain employs TRBV12-3 or TRBV12-4 and TRBJ1-2; tentatively, D is TRBD1 (5 bases). Trimming stripped 3 bases from V and 2 bases from J, with 10 bases between. The CDR3 is made up of 14 amino acids. The CDR3 sequence: CASSFRGSNYGYTF. The CDR3 bases are TGTGCCAGCAGTTTTCGGGGCAGCAACTATGGCTACACCTTC.

This clonotype is labeled as large. This chain joins TRBV12-3 or TRBV12-4 and TRBJ1-2; no clear D gene. This CDR3 has 13 residues. V shed 6 bases and J shed 0 bases, with 8 bases lying between them. The CDR3 DNA follows: TGTGCCAGCAGACTACAGACTAACTATGGCTACACCTTC. This translates into CASRLQTNYGYTF.

Sample share makes this clonotype medium-sized. The chain recombines TRBV12-3 or TRBV12-4 with TRBJ1-2; D gene uncertain. Trimming removed 3 bases at V and 3 bases at J, with 11 bases between. This CDR3 region has 14 residues. CDR3 DNA: TGTGCCAGCAGTTTCCGCGGAAGTTACTATGGCTACACCTTC. Amino acids: CASSFRGSYYGYTF.

This clonotype is termed medium-sized. The DNA for the CDR3 is TGTGCCAGCAGTTTAGACGGACCTAACTATGGCTACACCTTC. Amino acids: CASSLDGPNYGYTF. This chain joins TRBV12-3 or TRBV12-4 and TRBJ1-2; D is ambiguous. This CDR3 has 14 amino acids. The V end was cut by 1 base, the J end by 0 bases, with 6 bases between.

The sample holds many counts of this clonotype. In nucleotides, the CDR3 is TGTGCCAGCAGCCCACAGGGAATAGGCGGCTACACCTTC. Translated, it gives CASSPQGIGGYTF. The rearrangement uses TRBV12-3 or TRBV12-4 and TRBJ1-2; a possible D gene is TRBD1 (6 bases). The CDR3 totals 13 residues. V lost 6 bases to trimming and J lost 8 bases, with 16 bases between them.

This clonotype was counted ten times or more. The chain combines TRBV12-3 or TRBV12-4 with TRBJ1-2, with D perhaps matching TRBD1 (5 bases). The ends were cut back, 2 bases at V and 8 bases at J, with 12 bases in the middle. The CDR3 is made up of 13 amino acids. The chain's CDR3 is CASSLYGRDGYTF. The DNA for the CDR3 is TGTGCCAGCAGTTTATATGGCAGGGACGGCTACACCTTC.

The V call is TRBV12-3 or TRBV12-4, the J call TRBJ1-2, with D perhaps TRBD1 (5 bases). The CDR3 spans 15 residues. The ends were cut back, 3 bases at V and 3 bases at J, with 14 bases in the middle. CDR3 DNA: TGTGCCAGCAGTTTTGGCGGGGCGAGAGACTATGGCTACACCTTC. It yields the protein CASSFGGARDYGYTF.

The rearrangement joins TRBV12-3 or TRBV12-4 to TRBJ1-2; TRBD1 might be the D (5 bases). The CDR3 has 12 amino acids. Trimming stripped 6 bases from V and 8 bases from J, with 13 bases between. The CDR3, as DNA: TGTGCCAGCAGCCGGGCAGGGAGAGGCTACACCTTC. It encodes CASSRAGRGYTF.

By sample fraction, this clonotype is medium-sized. The chain has TRBV12-3 or TRBV12-4 and TRBJ1-2; D call uncertain. The CDR3 spans 15 residues. V lost 3 bases to trimming and J lost 2 bases, with 13 bases between them. The DNA of the CDR3 is TGTGCCAGCAGTTTTAAGGGCCTGTCCAACTATGGCTACACCTTC. It encodes CASSFKGLSNYGYTF.

This clonotype has only a few counts. The chain employs TRBV12-3 or TRBV12-4 and TRBJ1-2; D perhaps matches TRBD1 (5 bases). This CDR3 is 15 amino acids long. The germline V and J ends were trimmed by 4 bases and 9 bases, with 21 bases remaining between them. CDR3 DNA sequence: TGTGCCAGCAGTTCCTCAGGGAAGGGACCATGGAGCTACACCTTC. It codes for CASSSSGKGPWSYTF.

In this sample, this clonotype is medium-sized. J is TRBJ1-2 and V is TRBV12-3 or TRBV12-4; 9 positions agree with TRBD1. With 7 bases clipped from V and 5 bases from J, the junction kept 8 bases outside the gene matches. The CDR3 extends over 14 amino acids. Written as DNA, the CDR3 is TGTGCCAGCACTTCCGGGACAGGGACGTATGGCTACACCTTC. Translating gives CASTSGTGTYGYTF.